Shown below are 7 T cell receptor beta chains from a single sample sequenced in a study of T cell responses to AZD1222 COVID-19 vaccine. Assay used: immunoSEQ multiplex PCR; TCRdb lists only in-frame clones, some missing. The table includes over 150,000 clones, over 75% detected once. The specimen was peripheral blood, collected 28 days after the second AZD1222 dose. The origin of the receptors is an adult who received the AZD1222 COVID-19 vaccine.

J is TRBJ2-4 and V is TRBV6-5; perhaps TRBD2 as D (6 bases). From germline, CDR1 is MNHEY and CDR2 SVGAGI. This CDR3 has 12 amino acids. V dropped 11 bases and J dropped 6 bases, with 14 bases sitting between them. CDR3: CALAGTGNIQYF. The DNA of the CDR3 is TGTGCCCTCGCGGGGACTGGAAACATTCAGTACTTC.

The CDR3 DNA sequence: TGTGCCAGCAGCTCGACGCGTTTCACTGAAGCTTTCTTT. It encodes CASSSTRFTEAFF. This chain connects TRBV11-2 to TRBJ1-1; D not resolved. The germline V and J ends were trimmed by 4 bases and 4 bases, with 10 bases remaining between them. The CDR3 has 13 amino acids. Germline values: CDR1 SGHAT, CDR2 FQNNGV.

The rearrangement links TRBV7-2 to TRBJ1-2, with D perhaps TRBD1 (5 bases). Germline CDR1 SGHTA, CDR2 FQGNSA. Trimming shortened V by 1 base and J by 4 bases, and 10 bases separated the two germline ends. CDR3 length equals 14 residues. CDR3 in amino acids: CASSLGGDFYGYTF. The DNA of the CDR3 is TGTGCCAGCAGCTTAGGTGGGGACTTCTATGGCTACACCTTC.

The rearrangement uses TRBV14 and TRBJ2-3; no clear D gene. The V end was cut by 1 base, the J end by 4 bases, with 12 bases between. The germline V gene encodes CDR1 SGHDN and CDR2 FVKESK. There are 15 residues in the CDR3. The CDR3 DNA reads as TGTGCCAGCAGCCAAGTCCGTTCCGGCGCAGATACGCAGTATTTT. Protein product: CASSQVRSGADTQYF. Full variable domain (missing parts from reference TRBV14 and TRBJ2-3): EAGVTQFPSHSVIEKGQTVTLRCDPISGHDNLYWYRRVMGKEIKFLLHFVKESKQDESGMPNNRFLAERTGGTYSTLKVQPAELEDSGVYFCASSQVRSGADTQYFGPGTRLTVL.

The chain has TRBV9 and TRBJ2-5; TRBD2 agrees at 9 bases. The CDR3 consists of 17 residues. The germline V gene encodes CDR1 SGDLS and CDR2 YYNGEE. J gave up 0 bases and V 4 bases, and 10 bases lay outside the gene matches. The CDR3 spells CASSTQASGDYQETQYF. The DNA of the CDR3 is TGTGCCAGCAGCACCCAAGCTAGCGGGGACTACCAAGAGACCCAGTACTTC.

The gene calls are TRBV5-1 and TRBJ2-6; no clear D. CDR1 and CDR2 from the germline V gene are SGHRS and YFSETQ. The V gene lost 3 bases and the J gene lost 0 bases, with 7 bases spanning the gap. This CDR3 contains 15 residues. The CDR3 loop reads CASSSGSSGANVLTF. The CDR3 nucleotides are TGCGCCAGCAGCTCGGGTAGCTCTGGGGCCAACGTCCTGACTTTC.

The chain joins TRBV11-2 to TRBJ1-1, with D uncertain. Germline assignment: CDR1 SGHAT and CDR2 FQNNGV. Deletions cut 5 bases from V and 1 base from J, with 14 bases between. This CDR3 has 15 residues. The CDR3 reads CASSRWEAGNTEAFF. In DNA, the CDR3 is TGTGCCAGCAGCCGGTGGGAGGCTGGGAACACTGAAGCTTTCTTT.